This T cell receptor (beta chain) appears in the sequencing data of a study of T-cell reconstitution after alpha-beta-depleted transplantation in children. Study findings and constraints: It was surviving recipient T cells and thymic progenitors that gave some patients high TCRbeta diversity at day 60. After transplant, at about two months, alpha-beta T cells were reportedly derived from several hundred expanded graft clones.

Construction of the TCRbeta library involved unique molecular identifiers. TCRdb used MiXCR to reprocess the PCR reads, holding one entry per CDR3 protein. The sample contains about 460,000 distinct CDR3 sequences, around 10% of which appear only once. Comments on this clonotype: Its matching antigen is unknown.

CDR1 and CDR2 (germline): MDHEN, SYDVKM. The CDR3 runs 14 residues. The germline V and J ends were trimmed by 6 bases and 1 base, with 12 bases remaining between them. The specimen comprised PBMCs, mostly from graft donor cells, sampled 180 days after TCRalphabeta/CD19-depleted stem cell transplant. The TCR was taken from a female patient younger than 10 who had a stem cell transplant for aplastic anemia, so the T cells may come from the graft donor. This rearrangement joins TRBV28 to TRBJ2-5; D is possibly TRBD1 or TRBD2 (5 bases each). As DNA, the CDR3 is TGTGCCAGCAGCTTGGGACCGTCCCAAGAGACCCAGTACTTC. Encoded protein: CASSLGPSQETQYF.